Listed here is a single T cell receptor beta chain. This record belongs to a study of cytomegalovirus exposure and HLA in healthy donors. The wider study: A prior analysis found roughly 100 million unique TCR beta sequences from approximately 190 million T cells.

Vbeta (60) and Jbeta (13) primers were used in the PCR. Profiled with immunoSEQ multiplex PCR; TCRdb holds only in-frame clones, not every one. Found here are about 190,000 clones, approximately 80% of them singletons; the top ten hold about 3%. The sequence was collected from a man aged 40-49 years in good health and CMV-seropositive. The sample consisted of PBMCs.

The CDR3 region has the DNA TGTGCCAGCAGCCTCCGGACTAGCGGGGGGGGAGAGACCCAGTACTTC. This encodes CASSLRTSGGGETQYF. The chain couples TRBV5-4 to TRBJ2-5, with 15 bases lining up with TRBD2. This CDR3 is built from 16 residues. V lost 4 bases and J lost 4; bases outside the gene matches: 5. Germline V CDR1 and CDR2: SGHNT, YYREEE (reference sequence).